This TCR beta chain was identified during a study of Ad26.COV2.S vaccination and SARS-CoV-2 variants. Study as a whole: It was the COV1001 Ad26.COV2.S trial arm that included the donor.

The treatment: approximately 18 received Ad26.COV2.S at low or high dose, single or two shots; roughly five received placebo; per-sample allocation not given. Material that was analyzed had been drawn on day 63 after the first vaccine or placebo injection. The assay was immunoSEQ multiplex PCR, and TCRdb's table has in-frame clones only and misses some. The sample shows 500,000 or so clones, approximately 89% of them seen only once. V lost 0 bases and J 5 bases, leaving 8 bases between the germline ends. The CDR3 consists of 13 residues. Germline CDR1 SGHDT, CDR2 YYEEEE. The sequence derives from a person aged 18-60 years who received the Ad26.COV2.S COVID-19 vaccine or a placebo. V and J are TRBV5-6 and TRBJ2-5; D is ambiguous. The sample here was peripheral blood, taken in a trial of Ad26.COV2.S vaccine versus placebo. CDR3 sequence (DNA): TGTGCCAGCAGCTTGGATACCCGTGAGACCCAGTACTTC. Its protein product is CASSLDTRETQYF. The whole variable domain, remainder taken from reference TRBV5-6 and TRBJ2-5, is DAGVTQSPTHLIKTRGQQVTLRCSPKSGHDTVSWYQQALGQGPQFIFQYYEEEERQRGNFPDRFSGHQFPNYSSELNVNALLLGDSALYLCASSLDTRETQYFGPGTRLLVL.